This T cell receptor (beta chain) was obtained from a study of CXCR3-negative and CXCR3-positive naive CD8 T cells. This CDR3 is 15 amino acids long. Germline V gives CDR1 SGHAT, CDR2 FQNNGV. Preparation of TRB cDNA libraries relied on 5' RACE carrying UMI labels. Following a re-call of the 5' RACE reads, TCRdb has one entry per CDR3 protein and lacks DNA. This sample's clone table lists over 70,000 distinct CDR3 sequences. Using triplicate sorts, approximately 300,000 cells were collected each time from every CD8+ T cell subset. With regard to this clonotype: The antigen is not known.

Overall study results and limits: Memory CD8+ cells had much lower diversity, and both naive subsets had comparably high diversity. Relative to CXCR3-negative naive cells, CXCR3-positive naive cells had more hydrophobic TRB CDR3s. Naive cells used TRBV-TRBJ genes in much the same way whether CXCR3-negative or CXCR3-positive; memory cells did not.

The sequencing input was naive CXCR3- CD8+ T cells from blood. The subset is: CD45RO-CCR7+CD27+CD95- naive CD8+ T cells lacking CXCR3 (TNR3-). The receptor comes from a human donor in good health. Some clones in this sample may be carry-over from other donors' samples. The chain recombines TRBV11-2 with TRBJ2-1; TCRdb lists TRBD2, though no DNA is available to test this call. The CDR3: CASSYGTSGSNEQFF.